This T cell receptor (beta chain) was retrieved from a study of blood T cell repertoires in COVID-19. CDR1 MNHEY and CDR2 SVGAGI come from the germline V gene. The V and J ends lost 6 bases and 1 base respectively, with 13 bases between them. The CDR3 covers 15 residues. The data were produced by immunoSEQ multiplex PCR, yet TCRdb's version contains in-frame clones alone and is incomplete. The sample carries some 170,000 clones, roughly 90% recorded once. Sequenced material: PBMCs or T cells enriched from blood (not recorded which). The sequence was obtained from a human donor with acute COVID-19. The donor label of this sample is uncertain. V gene TRBV6-5 combines with J gene TRBJ1-5; no firm D call. DNA for the CDR3: TGTGCCAGCAGCTCCCTTGCTGGCAGCAATCAGCCCCAGCATTTT. Amino acid sequence: CASSSLAGSNQPQHF.